The present T cell receptor beta chain was sequenced within a study of T cells after yellow fever vaccination. The overall study: The fractions with low cell numbers were processed using SMART-Seq v4 Ultra Low Input. Study-level points and caveats: Post-booster repertoires contained most primary-vaccination clones again (about 95% CD4, approximately 86% CD8). One caveat is that FACS-sorted repertoires could contain abundant clonotypes contaminating from the bulk population.

The CDR3 length is 14 residues. Germline CDR1 and CDR2: SGHTA and FQGNSA. V trimming: 5 bases; J trimming: 4 bases; junction bases outside the gene matches: 3. A remark on this clonotype: What it recognizes is unknown.

In TCRdb, the 5' RACE reads were re-called with MiXCR into one record per CDR3 protein. The table includes roughly 180,000 distinct CDR3 sequences, about 6% detected once. This receptor was identified in a man aged 18-30 years who received the YFV17D yellow fever vaccine. The chain carries TRBV7-2 and TRBJ2-2, with 8 bases that match TRBD2. Sample: CD4+ T cells sorted from PBMCs, taken on the day of the first yellow fever vaccination. CDR3 residues: CASSPGLVTGELFF. The CDR3, as DNA: TGTGCCAGCAGCCCGGGACTAGTCACCGGGGAGCTGTTTTTT.